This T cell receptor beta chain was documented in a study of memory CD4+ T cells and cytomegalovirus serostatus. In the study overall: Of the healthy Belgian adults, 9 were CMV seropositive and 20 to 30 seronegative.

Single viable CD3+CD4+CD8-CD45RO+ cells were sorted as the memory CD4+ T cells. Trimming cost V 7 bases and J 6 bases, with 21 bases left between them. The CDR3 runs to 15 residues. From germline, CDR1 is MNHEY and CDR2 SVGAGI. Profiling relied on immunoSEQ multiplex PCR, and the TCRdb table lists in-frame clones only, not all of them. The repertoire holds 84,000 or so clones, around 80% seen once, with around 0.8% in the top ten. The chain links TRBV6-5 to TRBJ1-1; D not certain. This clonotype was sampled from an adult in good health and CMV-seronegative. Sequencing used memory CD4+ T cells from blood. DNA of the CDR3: TGTGCCAGCAAAAAGGCCGGAGCCGGATTAGCTGAAGCTTTCTTT. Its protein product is CASKKAGAGLAEAFF.